This T cell receptor (beta chain) derives from a study of T cells in Graves' hyperthyroidism and ophthalmopathy. Study conclusions and caveats: Blood held most thyroid clonotypes expanded above 0.001 frequency.

RNA transcripts provided the source from which TCR beta CDR3 regions were amplified. The TCR CDR3 first-round RT-PCR relied on the HTBI primer set. TCRdb processed the multiplex PCR reads anew with MiXCR; each CDR3 protein has one entry. Here the sample spans about 360,000 distinct CDR3 sequences, 15% to 18% being singletons. The blood sample dates from first hyperthyroidism diagnosis, preceding any ophthalmopathy symptoms. As regards this clonotype: No antigen is known for it.

Sequences were obtained from blood. The receptor comes from a woman aged 18-29 years with Graves' hyperthyroidism that later progressed to Graves' ophthalmopathy.

CDR3 coding DNA: TGCAGTGCTAGAGGGACAGGGCCAACCTACGAGCAGTACTTC. Encoded protein: CSARGTGPTYEQYF. This chain links TRBV20-1 with TRBJ2-7, with 8 bases aligning to TRBD1. Germline V gives CDR1 DFQATT, CDR2 SNEGSKA (reference sequence). This CDR3 has 14 residues. Losses at the gene ends were 1 base for V and 2 bases for J; bases not matched to a gene: 4.